A selection of T cell receptor beta chains follows, all from one sample in a study of response to subunit inactivated influenza vaccine. MiXCR, applied by TCRdb to the RT-PCR reads, yields one record per CDR3 protein. Altogether 500,000 to 600,000 distinct CDR3 sequences are present, around 11% being singletons, with the ten largest covering more than 9.5%. These sequences were also reported in another study, on T cells expressing NK-cell markers.

The sample was PBMCs from blood, taken on the day of vaccination. The receptors shown here come from a man aged 45-60 years who received an inactivated influenza vaccine. Both conserved end residues are part of each CDR3. Each record gives: J gene, clone size, D gene, CDR3 length, V gene, CDR3 DNA, CDR3 protein. D genes are given only for firm matches. The listing skips clone size in some rows; elsewhere it reads once, few, many or a size class.

TRBJ1-1	few	-	15	TRBV7-2	TGTGCCAGCAGCCTAGGGGTCGGGTTGAACACTGAAGCTTTCTTT	CASSLGVGLNTEAFF
TRBJ2-7	-	-	15	TRBV5-1	TGCGCCAGCAGCTTCCTCCAGGGGACGACTACGGATCAGTACTTC	CASSFLQGTTTDQYF
TRBJ2-3	-	TRBD2	15	TRBV7-3	TGTGCCAGCAGCCAAACGGGACTAGCAACAGATACGCAGTATTTT	CASSQTGLATDTQYF
TRBJ2-5	many	-	13	TRBV5-1	TGTGCCAGCAGCTTAGGTCTAAGAGAGACCCAGTACTTC	CASSLGLRETQYF
TRBJ1-3	-	-	15	TRBV6-1	TGTGCCAGCAGTGAACACCTCCCCTCAGGAAACACCATATATTTT	CASSEHLPSGNTIYF
TRBJ2-1	many	-	15	TRBV5-1	TGCGCCAGCAGCTTGACCGACCTAGCGAGGAATGAGCAGTTCTTC	CASSLTDLARNEQFF
TRBJ2-4	many	-	16	TRBV11-2	TGTGCCAGCAGCCCAGACAGGTTTCTAGCCAAAAACATTCAGTACTTC	CASSPDRFLAKNIQYF
TRBJ2-6	-	-	15	TRBV28	-	CASSTSGAGANVLTF
TRBJ2-3	few	TRBD2	16	TRBV20-1	TGCAGTGCCGCTCGCGCCGGGCTAGCGGCGGAAGGTACGCAGTATTTT	CSAARAGLAAEGTQYF
TRBJ2-5	many	-	15	TRBV9	TGTGCCAGCAGCGTCACCGGGACAAGCCAAGAGACCCAGTACTTC	CASSVTGTSQETQYF
TRBJ1-2	few	TRBD1	15	TRBV6-5	TGTGCCAGCAGTTACTCGACAGGGGCTAACTATGGCTACACCTTC	CASSYSTGANYGYTF
TRBJ2-1	-	TRBD1	13	TRBV12-3/TRBV12-4	TGTGCCAGCAGCAAGACAGGGGCACCGTCTCAGTTCTTC	CASSKTGAPSQFF
TRBJ2-2	few	-	16	TRBV4-3	TGCGCCAGCAGCCAGAACTTGAATAGGGCGACCGGGGAGCTGTTTTTT	CASSQNLNRATGELFF
TRBJ2-2	few	-	11	TRBV24-1	TGTGCCACCCAATCCGCCGGGGAGCTGTTTTTT	CATQSAGELFF
TRBJ2-1	few	-	15	TRBV9	TGTGCCAGCAGCCCCCCTGGCTCTAGGTACAATGAGCAGTTCTTC	CASSPPGSRYNEQFF
TRBJ1-1	-	TRBD1	14	TRBV7-9	TGTGCCAGCAGAGAAGGACAGGGGAGGGCTGAAGCTTTCTTT	CASREGQGRAEAFF
TRBJ2-1	few	TRBD2	15	TRBV4-3	TGCGCCAGCAGCCAAGATTGGCGGGAGTACAATGAGCAGTTCTTC	CASSQDWREYNEQFF
TRBJ1-5	-	-	17	TRBV6-2/TRBV6-3	TGTGCCAGCAGTCAAAAGGGAGACCACTATAGCAATCAGCCCCAGCATTTT	CASSQKGDHYSNQPQHF
TRBJ2-7	few	-	11	TRBV20-1	TGCAGTGCTAGTAGCTCCTACGAGCAGTACTTC	CSASSSYEQYF
TRBJ2-7	-	-	19	TRBV18	TGTGCCAGCTCACCTCTTGGTACCCCTATGGAAATTAGCTCCTACGAGCAGTACTTC	CASSPLGTPMEISSYEQYF
TRBJ2-5	few	TRBD1	15	TRBV24-1	TGTGCCACCAGTGACCGGGGACAGGGGACAGAGACCCAGTACTTC	CATSDRGQGTETQYF
TRBJ2-5	few	-	13	TRBV4-2	TGTGCCAGCAGCCTACAATCTTGGGAGACCCAGTACTTC	CASSLQSWETQYF
TRBJ2-5	few	-	14	TRBV7-9	TGTGCCAGCAGCCTAAATGAGTTGGGGGAGACCCAGTACTTC	CASSLNELGETQYF
TRBJ1-3	few	-	16	TRBV15	TGTGCCACCAGCAGAGATTTGCCTTACTCTGGAAACACCATATATTTT	CATSRDLPYSGNTIYF
TRBJ2-7	few	-	15	TRBV11-2	TGTGCCAGCAGCTTATCAGAGGGCAGGCTCTACGAGCAGTACTTC	CASSLSEGRLYEQYF
TRBJ2-2	few	-	13	TRBV7-2	TGTGCCAGCACCTCTGACCGAACCGGGGAGCTGTTTTTT	CASTSDRTGELFF
TRBJ2-1	many	TRBD1	15	TRBV7-9	TGTGCCAGCAGCTTCCCGGGACAGGGGGGCAATGAGCAGTTCTTC	CASSFPGQGGNEQFF
TRBJ2-4	many	TRBD1	15	TRBV12-3/TRBV12-4	TGTGCCAGCAGTCAATTGGGGACAGGGGGCTACATTCAGTACTTC	CASSQLGTGGYIQYF
TRBJ2-3	-	-	16	TRBV7-9	TGTGCCAGCAGCGTGGCGGGGCAACTCGGCACAGATACGCAGTATTTT	CASSVAGQLGTDTQYF
TRBJ2-4	few	-	16	TRBV9	TGTGCCAGCAGCTCAGGACCGCTAGTTGCCAAAAACATTCAGTACTTC	CASSSGPLVAKNIQYF
TRBJ2-1	-	TRBD2	15	TRBV2	TGTGCCAGCAGATCCGGGACTAGCCGAATCAATGAGCAGTTCTTC	CASRSGTSRINEQFF
TRBJ2-5	few	TRBD1	14	TRBV5-1	TGCGCCAGCAGACTTGGGACAGCCCAAGAGACCCAGTACTTC	CASRLGTAQETQYF
TRBJ1-4	-	TRBD1	15	TRBV6-2/TRBV6-3	TGTGCCAGCAGTACTCGGACAGGGGGCAGTGAAAAACTGTTTTTT	CASSTRTGGSEKLFF
TRBJ2-4	few	-	15	TRBV6-2/TRBV6-3	TGTGCCAGCAGTTACTCGAAGGTCCAGGAGAACATTCAGTACTTC	CASSYSKVQENIQYF
TRBJ2-1	few	TRBD1	14	TRBV18	TGTGCCAGCTCACCACAGGGGGCGTGGGGTGAGCAGTTCTTC	CASSPQGAWGEQFF
TRBJ2-1	-	-	13	TRBV25-1	TGTGCCAGCAGTGACAGGGATAGCAATGAGCAGTTCTTC	CASSDRDSNEQFF
TRBJ1-2	few	-	14	TRBV10-3	TGTGCCATCAGTGAGGACGGTAGTAACTATGGCTACACCTTC	CAISEDGSNYGYTF
TRBJ2-3	-	TRBD1	14	TRBV29-1	TGCAGCGTTCGACAGGGGGCGAAGGCAGATACGCAGTATTTT	CSVRQGAKADTQYF
TRBJ2-7	few	-	16	TRBV27	TGTGCCAGCAAGGGAGAAACCTGGGGCAGCTCCTACGAGCAGTACTTC	CASKGETWGSSYEQYF
TRBJ1-1	few	-	15	TRBV10-3	TGTGCCATCAGTGAGACAGCTATCATGAACACTGAAGCTTTCTTT	CAISETAIMNTEAFF
TRBJ2-2	many	-	15	TRBV7-9	TGTGCCAGCAGCTTCGGGGGCCTTAACACCGGGGAGCTGTTTTTT	CASSFGGLNTGELFF
TRBJ2-7	few	TRBD2	14	TRBV28	TGTGCCGTGGGGAGCGGGAGGGACTCCTACGAGCAGTACTTC	CAVGSGRDSYEQYF
TRBJ2-7	few	-	13	TRBV6-2/TRBV6-3	TGTGCCAGCAGTTCCCGAAAGGGTTACGAGCAGTACTTC	CASSSRKGYEQYF
TRBJ2-3	-	TRBD2	14	TRBV20-1	TGCAGTGCTGTAGCGGGAGGGCCCGCAGATACGCAGTATTTT	CSAVAGGPADTQYF
TRBJ2-2	-	TRBD2	17	TRBV2	TGTGCCAGCAGACCCAGGACTAGCGGGGTTGTTGCCGGGGAGCTGTTTTTT	CASRPRTSGVVAGELFF
TRBJ2-1	few	-	11	TRBV30	TGTGCCTGGAGTCACTACAATGAGCAGTTCTTC	CAWSHYNEQFF
TRBJ2-7	many	-	15	TRBV4-2	TGTGCCAGCAGCCAAGATGTAAGGGGGACCTACGAGCAGTACTTC	CASSQDVRGTYEQYF
TRBJ2-1	many	TRBD2	15	TRBV3-1	TGTGCCAGCAGCCATACGACTAGCGGAAACAATGAGCAGTTCTTC	CASSHTTSGNNEQFF